This T cell receptor beta chain was recorded in a study of T cell responses to AZD1222 COVID-19 vaccine listed by TCRdb under 2021. About the investigation overall: AZD1222 recipients given second doses at about 4 weeks or at about 12 weeks were pooled, since spike-specific TCR depth and breadth were not found to differ between the two schedules. A total of just over 230 trial participants underwent TCR sequencing, of whom nearly 210 had received two doses of AZD1222 and approximately 26 had received two doses of the MenACWY control vaccine. Enrollment into the trials was organized by age into subgroups of 18-55, 56-69 and 70-plus years, and those subgroups contained roughly 140, 27 and 60 TCR-sequenced participants, respectively. The paper's findings and limits, for the study overall: Participants were mostly white British, with more females than males. The authors suggested clonal diversity may have been underestimated. Because no day 14 peak-response samples were available, repertoires were characterized only after the peak T cell response. The whole spike protein was spanned by vaccine-associated CD4 TCRs, and dominant responses were seen in regions 160-218 and 743-854. Conclusions about previously exposed vaccinees are limited, since just six AZD1222 recipients were seropositive for SARS-CoV-2 at baseline. After two AZD1222 doses, spike-specific TCR breadth and depth were significantly higher than at day 0 and than in MenACWY recipients. Reportedly, close to half of the unique spike-specific TCRs recognized epitopes lying outside the regions that are mutated in the B.1.351 and B.1.1.7 variants. The 56-69-year group was small, and its depth increase did not reach significance, likely because of low power.

Cut back by 6 bases and 1 base, the V and J ends lie 13 bases apart. Based on the germline V gene, the CDR1 and CDR2 sequences are SGDLS and YYNGEE. Spanning cysteine to phenylalanine, the CDR3 consists of 14 amino acids. Here the CDR3 DNA is all that survives: 42 bases in frame from base 1. The sample's time point label is to be understood as: baseline before first vaccination. The vaccinee samples were drawn from two UK trials, COV001 and COV002, one of which was a single-blind randomized controlled phase 2/3 trial testing AZD1222 (ChAdOx1 nCoV-19) in healthy adults. For TCRbeta chain sequencing, PBMC samples were collected from trial participants at day 0 and at day 28 after the second dose. The CDR3 regions of human TCRbeta chains were analyzed by immunosequencing. The source study handled its data this way. TCRs in the repertoires were compared against a reference library of SARS-CoV-2-specific TCRs that had been generated with the MIRA antigen-specificity platform. Breadth meant the fraction of unique TCRs that were SARS-CoV-2-associated, whereas depth meant the fraction of total T cells that were SARS-CoV-2-associated. Using the MIRA data, every spike-specific TCR was mapped to the spike region that the TCR reacted to and assigned to either a CD4 or a CD8 class. Log10-transformed breadth and depth values were compared by one-way ANOVA with Sidak's multiple comparisons tests. Not all clones reach the TCRdb copy of this immuneACCESS table, which keeps in-frame sequences only. Checked studies attribute under half of the gap to unresolved V genes and leave the rest unexplained. The DNA gave D and trimming, while V, J and clone size come from that table. Across this sample there are over 100,000 clones, with 88% seen only once. The top ten clonotypes cover 3.5% to 4.5% of the sample.

This clone occurred many times. Its antigen is not yet known. No clone much larger than this one lies a single base away; base qualities are absent. The chain is encoded by TRBV9 joined to TRBJ1-1; the D gene is perhaps TRBD1, on 5 matching bases. The TCR was taken from an adult in good health. The material was peripheral blood, obtained on day 0 of AZD1222 vaccination. The DNA sequence is given as TGTGCCAGCACCAGGGAGACATCGAACACTGAAGCTTTCTTT. Its product reads: CASTRETSNTEAFF.